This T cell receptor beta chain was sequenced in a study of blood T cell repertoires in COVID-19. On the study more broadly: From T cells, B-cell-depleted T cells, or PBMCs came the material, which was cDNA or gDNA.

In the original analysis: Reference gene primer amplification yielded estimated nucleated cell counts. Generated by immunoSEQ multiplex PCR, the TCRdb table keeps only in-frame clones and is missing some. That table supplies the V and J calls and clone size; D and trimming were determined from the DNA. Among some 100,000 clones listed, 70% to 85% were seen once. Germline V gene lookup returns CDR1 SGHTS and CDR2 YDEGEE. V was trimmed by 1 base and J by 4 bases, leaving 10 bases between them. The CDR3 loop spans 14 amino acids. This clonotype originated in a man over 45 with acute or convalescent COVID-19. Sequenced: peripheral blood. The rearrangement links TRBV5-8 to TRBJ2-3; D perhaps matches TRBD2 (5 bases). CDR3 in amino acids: CASSLNLAADTQYF. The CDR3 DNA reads TGTGCCAGCAGCTTGAATCTAGCCGCAGATACGCAGTATTTT. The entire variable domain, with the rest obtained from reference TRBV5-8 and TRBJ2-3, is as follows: EAGVTQSPTHLIKTRGQQATLRCSPISGHTSVYWYQQALGLGLQFLLWYDEGEERNRGNFPPRFSGRQFPNYSSELNVNALELEDSALYLCASSLNLAADTQYFGPGTRLTVL.